One T cell receptor beta chain is described in this entry. Via MiXCR, TCRdb re-called the 5' RACE reads, giving one row per CDR3 protein. The table has over 300,000 distinct CDR3 sequences, around 20% seen once; the top ten hold about 21%. This CDR3 spans 12 amino acids. Germline lookup yields CDR1 KGHDR and CDR2 SFDVKD. V was clipped by 2 bases and J by 6 bases, with 4 bases between them. The data belong to a study of T-cell memory formation after mild COVID-19. V is TRBV24-1 and J is TRBJ1-5; no firm D call. Specimen: PBMCs or a T cell subset sorted from them (not recorded which). The clonotype comes from a young man who had mild COVID-19 (a few samples of this study predate the infection). Cell type and time point are not known. The CDR3 DNA follows: TGTGCCACCAGTGATTCTAGTCAGCCCCAGCATTTT. Its translation: CATSDSSQPQHF.